This T cell receptor (beta chain) was profiled in a study of blood T cell repertoires in COVID-19. Study-level background: From T cells, B-cell-depleted T cells, or PBMCs came the material, which was cDNA or gDNA.

Seattle patients were enrolled during active infection and followed longitudinally. V was pared by 10 bases and J by 5 bases, with 14 bases between. CDR3 length equals 12 residues. Germline V lookup: CDR1 ENHRY, CDR2 SYGVKD. The assay was immunoSEQ multiplex PCR, and TCRdb's table has in-frame clones only and misses some. The table includes about 180,000 clones, 80% to 85% detected once. The chain couples TRBV10-3 to TRBJ1-2, with D possibly TRBD1 on 6 matching bases. The sequencing input was peripheral blood. This sequence was found in a woman of 80 years or more with COVID-19, enrolled during active disease. The CDR3 loop reads CATVDREYGYTF. In DNA, the CDR3 is TGTGCCACCGTGGACAGAGAATATGGCTACACCTTC.